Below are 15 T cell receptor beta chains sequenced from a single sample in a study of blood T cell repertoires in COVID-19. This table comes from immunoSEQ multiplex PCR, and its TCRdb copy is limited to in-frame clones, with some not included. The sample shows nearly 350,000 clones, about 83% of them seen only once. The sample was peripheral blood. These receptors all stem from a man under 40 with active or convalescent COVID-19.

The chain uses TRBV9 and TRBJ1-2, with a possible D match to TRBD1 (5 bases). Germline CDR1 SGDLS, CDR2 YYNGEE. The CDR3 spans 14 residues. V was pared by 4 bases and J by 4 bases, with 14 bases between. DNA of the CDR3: TGTGCCAGCAGCCCCACCGGGGGGAGCTATGGCTACACCTTC. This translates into CASSPTGGSYGYTF.

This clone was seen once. The CDR3 loop reads CATSRVSDYEQYF. In DNA, the CDR3 is TGTGCCACCAGCAGAGTGTCAGACTACGAGCAGTACTTC. The rearrangement joins TRBV15 to TRBJ2-7; D gene uncertain. This CDR3 is 13 amino acids long. Trimming took 1 base from V and 3 from J, leaving 7 bases between them. Germline V gives CDR1 LNHNV, CDR2 YYDKDF (reference sequence).

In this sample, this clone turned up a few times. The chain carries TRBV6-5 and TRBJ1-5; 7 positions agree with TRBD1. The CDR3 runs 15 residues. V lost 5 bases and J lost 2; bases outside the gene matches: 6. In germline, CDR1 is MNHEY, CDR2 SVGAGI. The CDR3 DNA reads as TGTGCCAGCAGTACCAACAGGGGAGGCAATCAGCCCCAGCATTTT. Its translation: CASSTNRGGNQPQHF.

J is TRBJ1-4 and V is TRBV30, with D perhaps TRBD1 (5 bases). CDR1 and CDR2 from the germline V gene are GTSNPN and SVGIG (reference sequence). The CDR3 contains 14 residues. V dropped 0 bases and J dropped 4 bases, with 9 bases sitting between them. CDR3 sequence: CAWSVTGNNEKLFF. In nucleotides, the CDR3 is TGTGCCTGGAGTGTCACAGGAAATAATGAAAAACTGTTTTTT.

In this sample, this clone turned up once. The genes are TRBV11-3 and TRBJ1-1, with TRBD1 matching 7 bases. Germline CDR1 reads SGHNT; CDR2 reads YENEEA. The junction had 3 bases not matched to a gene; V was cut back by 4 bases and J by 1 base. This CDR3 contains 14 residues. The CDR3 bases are TGTGCCAGCAGCTCGGGACAGCAGAACACTGAAGCTTTCTTT. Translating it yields CASSSGQQNTEAFF. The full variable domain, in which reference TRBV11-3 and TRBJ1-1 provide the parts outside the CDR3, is EAGVVQSPRYKIIEKKQPVAFWCNPISGHNTLYWYLQNLGQGPELLIRYENEEAVDDSQLPKDRFSAERLKGVDSTLKIQPAELGDSAVYLCASSSGQQNTEAFFGQGTRLTVV.

The chain's CDR3 is CASSPPERPLEQYF. The CDR3 DNA sequence: TGTGCCAGCTCACCACCCGAGAGGCCCCTCGAGCAGTACTTC. This chain joins TRBV18 and TRBJ2-7; D is unresolved. CDR1 and CDR2 from the germline V gene are KGHSH and LQKENI. CDR3 size: 14 residues. Trimming cost V 0 bases and J 6 bases, with 12 bases left between them.

CDR3 residues: CAAGGQGGWDTQYF. The CDR3 DNA reads TGTGCCGCTGGGGGGCAGGGGGGATGGGATACGCAGTATTTT. This chain joins TRBV6-5 and TRBJ2-3; tentatively, D is TRBD1 (7 bases). V lost 11 bases, J lost 6 bases, and 21 bases lay in between. Germline lookup yields CDR1 MNHEY and CDR2 SVGAGI. The CDR3 loop spans 14 amino acids.

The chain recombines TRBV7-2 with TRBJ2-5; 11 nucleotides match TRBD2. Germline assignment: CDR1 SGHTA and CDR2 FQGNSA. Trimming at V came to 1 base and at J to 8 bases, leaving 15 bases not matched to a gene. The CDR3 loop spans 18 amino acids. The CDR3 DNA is TGTGCCAGCAGCTTAGTCTCGCTAGCGGGGGGCGTTACGATAACCCAGTACTTC. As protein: CASSLVSLAGGVTITQYF.

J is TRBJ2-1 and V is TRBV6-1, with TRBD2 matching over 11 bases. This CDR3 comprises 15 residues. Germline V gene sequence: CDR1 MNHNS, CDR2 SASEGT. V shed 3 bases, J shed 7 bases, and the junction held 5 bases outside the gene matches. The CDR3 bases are TGTGCCAGCAGTGAGCAGGGACTAGCGGTTAATGAGCAGTTCTTC. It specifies CASSEQGLAVNEQFF.

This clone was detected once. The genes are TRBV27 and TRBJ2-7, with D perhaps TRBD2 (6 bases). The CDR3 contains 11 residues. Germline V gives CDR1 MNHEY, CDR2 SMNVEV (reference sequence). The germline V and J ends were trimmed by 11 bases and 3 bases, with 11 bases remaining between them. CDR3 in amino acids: CAAGLRYEQYF. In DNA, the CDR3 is TGTGCCGCGGGACTGCGCTACGAGCAGTACTTC.

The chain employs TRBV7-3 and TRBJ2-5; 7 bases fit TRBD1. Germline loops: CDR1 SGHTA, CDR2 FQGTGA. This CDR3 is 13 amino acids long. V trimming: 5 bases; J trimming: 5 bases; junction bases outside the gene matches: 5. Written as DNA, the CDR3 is TGTGCCAGCAGCCCCACAGGGGAGGAGACCCAGTACTTC. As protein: CASSPTGEETQYF.

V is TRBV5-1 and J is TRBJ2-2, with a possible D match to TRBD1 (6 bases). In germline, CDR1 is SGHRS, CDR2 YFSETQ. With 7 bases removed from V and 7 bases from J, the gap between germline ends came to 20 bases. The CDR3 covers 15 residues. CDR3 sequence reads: CASSLEGVFGGELFF. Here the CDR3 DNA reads TGCGCCAGCTCCCTCGAGGGGGTATTCGGCGGGGAGCTGTTTTTT.

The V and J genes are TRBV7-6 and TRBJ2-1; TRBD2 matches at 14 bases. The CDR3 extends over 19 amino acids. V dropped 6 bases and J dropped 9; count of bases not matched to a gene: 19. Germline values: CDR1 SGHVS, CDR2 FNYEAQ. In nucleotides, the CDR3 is TGTGCCAGCAGATTTTCGGGACTAGCGGGAGTGACCCCTTTAGGTGAGCAGTTCTTC. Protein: CASRFSGLAGVTPLGEQFF.

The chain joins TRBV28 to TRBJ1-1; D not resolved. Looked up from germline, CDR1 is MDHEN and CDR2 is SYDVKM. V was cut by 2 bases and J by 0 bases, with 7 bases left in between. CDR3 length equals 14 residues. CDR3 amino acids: CASSLRRVNTEAFF. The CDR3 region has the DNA TGTGCCAGCAGTTTACGACGGGTGAACACTGAAGCTTTCTTT. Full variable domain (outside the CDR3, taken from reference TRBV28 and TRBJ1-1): DVKVTQSSRYLVKRTGEKVFLECVQDMDHENMFWYRQDPGLGLRLIYFSYDVKMKEKGDIPEGYSVSREKKERFSLILESASTNQTSMYLCASSLRRVNTEAFFGQGTRLTVV.

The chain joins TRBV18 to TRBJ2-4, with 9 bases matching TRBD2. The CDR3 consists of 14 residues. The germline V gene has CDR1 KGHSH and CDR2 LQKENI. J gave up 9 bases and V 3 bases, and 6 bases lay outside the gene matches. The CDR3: CASSPSGRGGIQYF. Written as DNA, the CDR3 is TGTGCCAGCTCACCTAGCGGGAGAGGTGGCATTCAGTACTTC.